A single sample is the source of the 6 T cell receptor beta chains below, sequenced in a study of blood T cells in healthy people across ages. The second PCR ran roughly 6 to 12 cycles with a sample-barcoded 5' primer and J-beta primers. TCRdb itself ran the 5' RACE reads through MiXCR, one entry per CDR3 protein. The sample has over 950,000 distinct CDR3 sequences, about two fifths seen once. Input material: blood. The receptors stem from a man between 18 and 29 years old in good health.

This clonotype occurred a few times. V usage is TRBV9 and J usage is TRBJ2-3; 9 nucleotides line up with TRBD2. The ends lost 4 bases at V and 2 bases at J; junction bases unmatched: 2. Germline V gene sequence: CDR1 SGDLS, CDR2 YYNGEE. The CDR3 runs 14 residues. For the CDR3, the DNA is TGTGCCAGCAGCCGCGGGGGGGTCACAGATACGCAGTATTTT. The encoded protein is CASSRGGVTDTQYF.

This clonotype has only a few counts. The chain carries TRBV12-3 or TRBV12-4 and TRBJ1-6; possibly TRBD1 for D (6 bases). This CDR3 region has 14 residues. V was shortened by 6 bases and J by 8 bases, with 14 bases between the two germline ends. CDR3: CASRPQGMDSPLHF. The CDR3 DNA is TGTGCCAGCAGACCACAGGGCATGGATTCACCCCTCCACTTT.

The rearrangement links TRBV7-9 to TRBJ1-2; D not resolved. The CDR3 is made up of 15 amino acids. Per germline, CDR1 SEHNR and CDR2 FQNEAQ (reference sequence). The germline V and J ends were trimmed by 5 bases and 6 bases, with 19 bases remaining between them. The CDR3, as DNA: TGTGCCAGCAGCCCTCAGCCCGGGAGGAACGATGGCTACACCTTC. Amino acids: CASSPQPGRNDGYTF.

This clonotype was seen a handful of times. The chain employs TRBV6-1 and TRBJ2-7; weak D call: TRBD2 (6 bases). The CDR3 has 17 residues. Trimming cost V 1 base and J 1 base, with 17 bases left between them. The germline V gene has CDR1 MNHNS and CDR2 SASEGT. The CDR3 DNA follows: TGTGCCAGCAGTGAAGAGGGACTCCGTCATGGGTCCTACGAGCAGTACTTC. It translates to CASSEEGLRHGSYEQYF.

The chain joins TRBV10-3 to TRBJ2-3; tentatively, D is TRBD1 (5 bases). Germline assignment: CDR1 ENHRY and CDR2 SYGVKD. V lost 3 bases, J lost 0 bases, and 16 bases lay in between. The CDR3 spans 17 residues. The CDR3 region has the DNA TGTGCCATCAGTGACGTACAGGCCAGTCTTAGCACAGATACGCAGTATTTT. Its translation is CAISDVQASLSTDTQYF.

CDR3 nucleotides: TGTGCCAGCAGCCAGACAATCCAAGAGACCCAGTACTTC. Translating gives CASSQTIQETQYF. This rearrangement joins TRBV3-1 to TRBJ2-4, with D unclear. The DNA matches TRBJ2-5 better at its end, which makes the J call doubtful. Looked up from germline, CDR1 is LGHDT and CDR2 is YNNKEL (reference sequence). There are 13 residues in the CDR3.